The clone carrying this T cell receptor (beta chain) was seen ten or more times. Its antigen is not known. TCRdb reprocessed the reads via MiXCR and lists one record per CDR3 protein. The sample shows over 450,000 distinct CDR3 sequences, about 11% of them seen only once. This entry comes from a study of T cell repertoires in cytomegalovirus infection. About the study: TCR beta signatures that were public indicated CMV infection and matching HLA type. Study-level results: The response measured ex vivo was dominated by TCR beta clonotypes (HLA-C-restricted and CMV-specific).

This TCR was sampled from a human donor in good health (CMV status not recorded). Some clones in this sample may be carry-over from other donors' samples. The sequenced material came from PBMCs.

The CDR3 DNA sequence: TGTGCCAGCAGCAAACCCGGAGCGGGCACTGAAGCTTTCTTT. Amino acids: CASSKPGAGTEAFF. The genes are TRBV7-2 and TRBJ1-1; D gene unclear. Germline CDR1 reads SGHTA; CDR2 reads FQGNSA. The V end lost 5 bases, the J end lost 4 bases, and 14 bases lay between the germline ends. CDR3 size: 14 residues.